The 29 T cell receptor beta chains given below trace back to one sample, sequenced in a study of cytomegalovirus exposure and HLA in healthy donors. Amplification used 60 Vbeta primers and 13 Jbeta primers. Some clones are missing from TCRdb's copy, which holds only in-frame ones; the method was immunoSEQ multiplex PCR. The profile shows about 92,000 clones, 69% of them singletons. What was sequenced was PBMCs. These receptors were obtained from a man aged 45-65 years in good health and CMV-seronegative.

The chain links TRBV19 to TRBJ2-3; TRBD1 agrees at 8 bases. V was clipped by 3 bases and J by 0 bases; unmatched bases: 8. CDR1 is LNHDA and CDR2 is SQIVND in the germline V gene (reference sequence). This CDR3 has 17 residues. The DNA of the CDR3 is TGTGCCAGTAGTATTCTTCCGACAGGGGCAAGCACAGATACGCAGTATTTT. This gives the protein CASSILPTGASTDTQYF.

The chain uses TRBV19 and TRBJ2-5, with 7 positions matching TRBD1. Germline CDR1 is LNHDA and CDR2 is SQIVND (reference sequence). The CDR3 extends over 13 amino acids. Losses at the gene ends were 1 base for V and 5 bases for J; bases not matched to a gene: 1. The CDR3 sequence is CASSIARGETQYF. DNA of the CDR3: TGTGCCAGTAGTATAGCCAGGGGGGAGACCCAGTACTTC.

The chain's CDR3 is CASSFTREQFF. The CDR3, as DNA: TGTGCCAGCAGCTTCACTAGAGAGCAGTTCTTC. The chain has TRBV7-2 and TRBJ2-1; a weak D match, TRBD2 (5 bases). CDR3 length: 11 residues. CDR1 and CDR2 (germline): SGHTA, FQGNSA. The ends were cut back, 3 bases at V and 10 bases at J, with 7 bases in the middle.

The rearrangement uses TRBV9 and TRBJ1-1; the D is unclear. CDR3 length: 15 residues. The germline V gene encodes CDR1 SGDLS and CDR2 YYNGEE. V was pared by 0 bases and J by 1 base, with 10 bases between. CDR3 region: CASSVAPSWNTEAFF. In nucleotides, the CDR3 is TGTGCCAGCAGCGTAGCTCCGTCCTGGAACACTGAAGCTTTCTTT.

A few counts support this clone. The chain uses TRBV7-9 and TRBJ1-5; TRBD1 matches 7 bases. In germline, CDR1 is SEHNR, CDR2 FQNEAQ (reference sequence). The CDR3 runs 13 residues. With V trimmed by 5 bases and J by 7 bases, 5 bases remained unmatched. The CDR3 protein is CASSDTGEQPQHF. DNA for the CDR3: TGTGCCAGCAGCGATACAGGGGAACAGCCCCAGCATTTT.

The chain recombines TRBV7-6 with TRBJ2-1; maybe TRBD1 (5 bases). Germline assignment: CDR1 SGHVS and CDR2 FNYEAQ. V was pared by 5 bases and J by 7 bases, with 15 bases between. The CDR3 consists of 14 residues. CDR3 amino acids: CASSPTPGLNEQFF. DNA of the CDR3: TGTGCCAGCAGCCCGACCCCAGGGTTGAATGAGCAGTTCTTC.

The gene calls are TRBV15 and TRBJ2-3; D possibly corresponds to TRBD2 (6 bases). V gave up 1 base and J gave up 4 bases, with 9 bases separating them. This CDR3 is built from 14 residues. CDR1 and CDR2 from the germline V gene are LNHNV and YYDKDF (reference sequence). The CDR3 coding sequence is TGTGCCACCAGCAGAGGTGGGGGGTCAGATACGCAGTATTTT. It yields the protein CATSRGGGSDTQYF.

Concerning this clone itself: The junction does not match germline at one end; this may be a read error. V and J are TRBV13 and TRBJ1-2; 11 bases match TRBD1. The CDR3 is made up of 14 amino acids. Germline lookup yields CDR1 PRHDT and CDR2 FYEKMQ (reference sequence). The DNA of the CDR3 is TGTGCCAGCACCTTAGGACAGGGGGCCTATGGCTACACCTTC. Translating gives CASTLGQGAYGYTF.

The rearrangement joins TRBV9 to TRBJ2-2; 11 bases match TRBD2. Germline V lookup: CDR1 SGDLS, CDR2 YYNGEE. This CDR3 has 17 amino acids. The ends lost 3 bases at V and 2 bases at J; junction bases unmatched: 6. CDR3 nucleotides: TGTGCCAGCAGCGACGGACTAGCGGGCGTTAACACCGGGGAGCTGTTTTTT. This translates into CASSDGLAGVNTGELFF.

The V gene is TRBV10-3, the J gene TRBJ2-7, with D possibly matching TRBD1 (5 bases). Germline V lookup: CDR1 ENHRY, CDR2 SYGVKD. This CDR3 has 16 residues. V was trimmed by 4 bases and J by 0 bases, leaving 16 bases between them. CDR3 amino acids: CAISAETVTSSYEQYF. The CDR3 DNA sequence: TGTGCCATCAGTGCAGAGACAGTGACGAGCTCCTACGAGCAGTACTTC.

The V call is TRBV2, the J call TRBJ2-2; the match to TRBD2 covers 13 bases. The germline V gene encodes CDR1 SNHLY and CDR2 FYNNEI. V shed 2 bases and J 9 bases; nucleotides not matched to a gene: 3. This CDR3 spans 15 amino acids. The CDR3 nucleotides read TGTGCCAGCAGTGAAACTAGCGGGGGGGCCAGGGAGCTGTTTTTT. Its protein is CASSETSGGARELFF.

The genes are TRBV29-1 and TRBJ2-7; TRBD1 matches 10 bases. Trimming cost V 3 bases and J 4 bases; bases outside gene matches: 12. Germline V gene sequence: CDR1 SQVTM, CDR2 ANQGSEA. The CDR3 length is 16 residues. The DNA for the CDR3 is TGCAGCGTTGATTGGGTGGGGACAGGGGACAATTACGAGCAGTACTTC. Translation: CSVDWVGTGDNYEQYF.

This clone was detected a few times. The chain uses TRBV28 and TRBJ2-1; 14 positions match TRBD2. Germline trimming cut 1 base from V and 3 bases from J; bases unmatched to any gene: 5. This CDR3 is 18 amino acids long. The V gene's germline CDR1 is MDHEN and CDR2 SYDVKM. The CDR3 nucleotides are TGTGCCAGCAGTTTATTCTGGACTAGCGGGGGGTTCTACAATGAGCAGTTCTTC. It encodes CASSLFWTSGGFYNEQFF.

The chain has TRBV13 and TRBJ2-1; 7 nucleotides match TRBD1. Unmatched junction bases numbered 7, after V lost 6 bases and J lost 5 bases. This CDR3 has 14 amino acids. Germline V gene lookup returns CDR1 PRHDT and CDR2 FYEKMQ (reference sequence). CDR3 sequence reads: CASSRGQENNEQFF. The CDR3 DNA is TGTGCCAGCAGTCGCGGACAGGAAAACAATGAGCAGTTCTTC.

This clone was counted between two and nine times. The CDR3 DNA reads TGTGCCAGCAGGAGACTAGCGGGAGGGTGGGAGACCCAGTACTTC. Translation: CASRRLAGGWETQYF. The chain links TRBV2 to TRBJ2-5, with TRBD2 matching over 14 bases. Trimming took 6 bases from V and 5 from J; bases not matched to a gene: 5. The CDR3 length is 15 residues. The germline CDR1 and CDR2 sequences are SNHLY and FYNNEI. Variable domain in full (rest from reference TRBV2 and TRBJ2-5): EPEVTQTPSHQVTQMGQEVILRCVPISNHLYFYWYRQILGQKVEFLVSFYNNEISEKSEIFDDQFSVERPDGSNFTLKIRSTKLEDSAMYFCASRRLAGGWETQYFGPGTRLLVL.

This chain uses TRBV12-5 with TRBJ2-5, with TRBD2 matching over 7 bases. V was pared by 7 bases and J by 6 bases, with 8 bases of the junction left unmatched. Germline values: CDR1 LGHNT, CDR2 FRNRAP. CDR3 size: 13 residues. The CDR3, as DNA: TGTGCTAGTGCTCCGCGGGGGTCGCAGACCCAGTACTTC. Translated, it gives CASAPRGSQTQYF.

The CDR3 protein is CASSLVSAGELFF. The CDR3 bases are TGTGCCAGCAGCTTAGTTTCGGCCGGGGAGCTGTTTTTT. The V gene is TRBV11-1, the J gene TRBJ2-2; D ambiguous. Germline-derived CDR1 and CDR2 are SGHAT and FQDESV (reference sequence). V gave up 1 base and J gave up 6 bases, with 6 bases separating them. The CDR3 totals 13 residues.

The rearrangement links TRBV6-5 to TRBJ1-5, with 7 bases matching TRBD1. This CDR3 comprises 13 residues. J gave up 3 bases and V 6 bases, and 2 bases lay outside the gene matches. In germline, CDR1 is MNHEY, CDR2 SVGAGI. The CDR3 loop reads CASSGTDNQPQHF. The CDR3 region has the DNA TGTGCCAGCAGCGGGACAGACAATCAGCCCCAGCATTTT.

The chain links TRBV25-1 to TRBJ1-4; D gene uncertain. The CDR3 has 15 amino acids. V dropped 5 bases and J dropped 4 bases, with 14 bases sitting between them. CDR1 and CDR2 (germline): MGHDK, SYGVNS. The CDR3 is CASSTAGLGNEKLFF. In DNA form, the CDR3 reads TGTGCCAGCAGTACCGCCGGGTTAGGTAATGAAAAACTGTTTTTT.

The CDR3 region has the DNA TGTGCCATAGACAGGGCAAGCACAGATACGCAGTATTTT. Translation gives CAIDRASTDTQYF. V is TRBV19 and J is TRBJ2-3; TRBD1 agrees at 7 bases. CDR3 length equals 13 residues. Trimming at V came to 10 bases and at J to 0 bases, leaving 4 bases not matched to a gene. The V gene's germline CDR1 is LNHDA and CDR2 SQIVND (reference sequence).

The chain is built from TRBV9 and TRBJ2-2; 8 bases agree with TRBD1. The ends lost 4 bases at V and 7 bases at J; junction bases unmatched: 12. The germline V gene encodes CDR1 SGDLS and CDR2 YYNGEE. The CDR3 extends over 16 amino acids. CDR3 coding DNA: TGTGCCAGCAGCCCCCGCCCGGGACAGGTAAACGGGGAGCTGTTTTTT. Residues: CASSPRPGQVNGELFF.

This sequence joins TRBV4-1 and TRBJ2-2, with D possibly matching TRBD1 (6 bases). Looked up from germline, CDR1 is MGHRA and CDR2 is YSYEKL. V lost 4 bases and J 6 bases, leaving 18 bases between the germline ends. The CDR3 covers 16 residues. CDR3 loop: CASSRTGNLLAGELFF. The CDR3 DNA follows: TGCGCCAGCAGCCGCACAGGGAACCTTCTGGCCGGGGAGCTGTTTTTT.

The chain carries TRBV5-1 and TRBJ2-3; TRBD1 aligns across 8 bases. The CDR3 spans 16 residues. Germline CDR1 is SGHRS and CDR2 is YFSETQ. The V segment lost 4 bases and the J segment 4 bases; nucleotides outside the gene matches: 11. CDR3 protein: CASSGGQGGAPDTQYF. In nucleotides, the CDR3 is TGCGCCAGCAGCGGAGGACAGGGTGGAGCACCAGATACGCAGTATTTT.

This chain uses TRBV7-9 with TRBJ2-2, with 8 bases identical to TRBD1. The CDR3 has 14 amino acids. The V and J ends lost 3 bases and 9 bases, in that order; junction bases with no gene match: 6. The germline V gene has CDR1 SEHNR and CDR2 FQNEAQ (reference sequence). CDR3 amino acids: CASSFGTGLWELFF. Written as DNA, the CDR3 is TGTGCCAGCAGCTTCGGGACAGGCCTTTGGGAGCTGTTTTTT.

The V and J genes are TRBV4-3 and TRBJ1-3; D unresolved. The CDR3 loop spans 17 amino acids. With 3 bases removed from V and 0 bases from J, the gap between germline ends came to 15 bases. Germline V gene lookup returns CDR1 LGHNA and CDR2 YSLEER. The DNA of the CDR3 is TGCGCCAGCAGCCAGGCCGCAGTTCAAAACTCTGGAAACACCATATATTTT. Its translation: CASSQAAVQNSGNTIYF.

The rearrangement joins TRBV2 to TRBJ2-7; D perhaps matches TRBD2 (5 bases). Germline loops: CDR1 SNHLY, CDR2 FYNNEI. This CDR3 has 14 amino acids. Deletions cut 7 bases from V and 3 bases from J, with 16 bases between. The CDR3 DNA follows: TGTGCCAGCACCCGAGGGTACGGTAACTACGAGCAGTACTTC. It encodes CASTRGYGNYEQYF.

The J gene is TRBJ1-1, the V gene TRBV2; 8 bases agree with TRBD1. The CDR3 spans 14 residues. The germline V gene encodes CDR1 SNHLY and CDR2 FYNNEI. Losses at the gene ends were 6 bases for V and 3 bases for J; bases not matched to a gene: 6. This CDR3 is CASSRQGWDTEAFF. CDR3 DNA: TGTGCCAGCAGCAGACAGGGGTGGGACACTGAAGCTTTCTTT.

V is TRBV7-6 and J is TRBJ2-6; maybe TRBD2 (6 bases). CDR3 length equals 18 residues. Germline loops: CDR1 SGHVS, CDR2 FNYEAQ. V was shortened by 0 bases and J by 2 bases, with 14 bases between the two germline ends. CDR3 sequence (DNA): TGTGCCAGCAGCTTAGCGCAGTCGGCGGGGACTGGGGCCAACGTCCTGACTTTC. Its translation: CASSLAQSAGTGANVLTF.

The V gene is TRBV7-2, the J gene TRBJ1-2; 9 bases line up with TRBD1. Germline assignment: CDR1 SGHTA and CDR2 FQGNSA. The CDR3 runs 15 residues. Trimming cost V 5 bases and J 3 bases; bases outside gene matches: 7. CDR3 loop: CASSRTGGVDYGYTF. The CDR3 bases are TGTGCCAGCAGCCGTACAGGGGGCGTTGACTATGGCTACACCTTC.